One T cell receptor (beta chain) is described in this entry. This receptor's antigen is unknown. No base qualities exist here, and no much larger clone lies one base off it. This record belongs to a study of early T cells in non-severe SARS-CoV-2 infection (dated by TCRdb to the early 2020s). Study-level background: Because TCR sequencing was done on bulk RNA from unsorted whole blood, the alpha and beta chains could not be paired. General findings and caveats noted by the study authors: VDJdb matching was skewed toward anti-spike CD8 responses, so virus-specific expansions were likely underestimated and private and CD4 specificities were missed.

The library was produced with 5' RACE. Sequencing took place on a NextSeq 500. The TCR library protocol attached unique molecular identifiers to individual cDNA molecules to correct for sequencing error and PCR bias. Sequencing covered both TCR alpha and beta chains, and within each sample the abundances of alpha and beta sequences were tightly co-correlated. Per the original workflow: Decombinator V4 was used to annotate the V gene, J gene and CDR3 of the TCR sequences. Expanded TCRs were defined as changing significantly between any two time points under a Poisson model with p below 0.0001. Abundances of TCRs were expressed as counts per million after normalisation to the total number of TCRs sequenced in each sample. MAIT TCRs were defined by TRAV1-2 paired with TRAJ12, TRAJ20 or TRAJ33, and iNKT TCRs by TRAV10 paired with TRAJ18. VDJdb, accessed on 1 November 2021, was searched for TCRs annotated for CMV, EBV and SARS-CoV-2, and TCRs annotated for more than one antigen were excluded. TCRdb handled the public reads itself, with Q25 trimming in fastp and clone calling in MiXCR, and kept productive beta chains. Identical CDR3 proteins give one entry, which carries the most common genes and DNA. These V and J calls rely on TCRdb rather than the paper's analysis. A total of 25,000 to 40,000 distinct CDR3 sequences appear in this sample, roughly 5.3% of them only once. Roughly 20% of the sample comes from the top ten.

The CDR3 numbers 12 residues from cysteine through phenylalanine. The kept DNA is CDR3 alone, 36 bases in frame from the first base. The germline V gene encodes CDR1 DFQATT and CDR2 SNEGSKA (reference sequence). V drops 1 base and J drops 6 bases, leaving 10 bases in between. Set within a cohort of healthcare workers in London, UK, this nested case-control study involved weekly PCR testing of nasopharyngeal swabs along with blood sampling. Between 23 and 31 March 2020, the week of the UK lockdown, healthcare workers were enrolled and then followed up weekly for as long as 16 weeks. The sequence joins TRBV20-1 to TRBJ2-7; no D gene can be assigned with confidence. The origin of this receptor is an adult who was a healthcare worker with PCR-confirmed SARS-CoV-2 infection or an uninfected control (not recorded which). The specimen sequenced was whole blood. The DNA sequence follows: TGCAGTGCTAGAGCCAACGCTTTCGAGCAGTACTTC. This yields the protein CSARANAFEQYF.